Here is one T cell receptor beta chain with its context. This CDR3 is 16 amino acids long. The germline V gene encodes CDR1 LGHNA and CDR2 YNFKEQ. With V trimmed by 0 bases and J by 3 bases, 2 bases remained unmatched. These data come from a study of cytomegalovirus exposure and HLA in healthy donors. This PCR relied on a set of 60 Vbeta primers and 13 Jbeta primers. Sequenced by immunoSEQ multiplex PCR; TCRdb stores in-frame clones only, minus some. Of some 76,000 clones listed, less than 85% are singletons. The sequence was collected from a woman aged 50 to 60 in good health and CMV-seronegative. The J gene is TRBJ2-3, the V gene TRBV4-2; 11 nucleotides match TRBD2. Sequenced: PBMCs. The CDR3 DNA follows: TGTGCCAGCAGCCAAGATACTAGCGGGGGAACAGATACGCAGTATTTT. Translated: CASSQDTSGGTDTQYF.